Below, one TCR beta chain is given with its context. The CDR3 totals 16 residues. CDR1 and CDR2 (germline): KGHDR, SFDVKD. The V segment lost 5 bases and the J segment 8 bases; nucleotides outside the gene matches: 11. The data stem from a study of blood T cell repertoires in COVID-19. Study at large: Acute-phase and convalescent COVID-19 samples originated in the United States, Italy and Spain. PBMCs, B-cell-depleted T cells, or T cells provided the cDNA or gDNA that made up the material.

Original methodology: Reference gene primer amplification yielded estimated nucleated cell counts. The assay was immunoSEQ multiplex PCR, and TCRdb's table has in-frame clones only and misses some. V and J calls and clone size are copied from that table; D and trimming were computed from the DNA. The repertoire holds a few hundred thousand clones, about 89% seen once, with 2% to 2.5% in the top ten. The material sequenced was peripheral blood. This rearrangement joins TRBV24-1 to TRBJ2-1; 10 nucleotides match TRBD2. The sequence derives from a woman between 50 and 59 years old with acute or convalescent COVID-19. The CDR3: CATSVLGSGREDEQFF. The CDR3 DNA reads as TGTGCCACCAGTGTCCTGGGGAGCGGGAGGGAAGATGAGCAGTTCTTC.